The 6 T cell receptor beta chains presented below share a single source sample, sequenced in a study of cytomegalovirus exposure and HLA in healthy donors. Primers: 60 Vbeta forward and 13 Jbeta reverse. The method was immunoSEQ multiplex PCR; TCRdb's version includes in-frame clones alone and lacks a portion of them. Of approximately 170,000 clones in the sample, approximately 77% are singletons; the top ten hold roughly 7.3%. The sequencing input was PBMCs. The receptors derive from a male donor in good health and CMV-seropositive.

This clone was counted once. The chain carries TRBV7-9 and TRBJ2-1; 9 bases fit TRBD1. This CDR3 region has 16 residues. Germline V gene sequence: CDR1 SEHNR, CDR2 FQNEAQ (reference sequence). The V gene end was trimmed by 4 bases and the J gene end by 9 bases; junction bases not matched to a gene: 13. Written as DNA, the CDR3 is TGTGCCAGCAGCTCCCTCGGACAGGGGCCCTTGGGTGAGCAGTTCTTC. As protein: CASSSLGQGPLGEQFF.

The chain joins TRBV7-9 to TRBJ1-1, with 8 bases lining up with TRBD1. This CDR3 spans 13 amino acids. Germline assignment: CDR1 SEHNR and CDR2 FQNEAQ (reference sequence). J gave up 8 bases and V 3 bases, and 5 bases lay outside the gene matches. CDR3 in DNA: TGTGCCAGCAGCTTGAGGCAGGGGGCCGAAGCTTTCTTT. This sequence encodes CASSLRQGAEAFF.

In this sample, this clone turned up once. The chain recombines TRBV14 with TRBJ2-3; D perhaps matches TRBD2 (7 bases). Trimming took 0 bases from V and 2 from J, leaving 12 bases between them. The length of the CDR3 is 16 residues. Germline V gene data show CDR1 as SGHDN and CDR2 as FVKESK. The CDR3 nucleotides are TGTGCCAGCAGCCAAGATACCGGGGGGCACACAGATACGCAGTATTTT. This sequence encodes CASSQDTGGHTDTQYF.

This clone was recorded only once. This chain links TRBV19 with TRBJ2-7; possible D gene TRBD1, 6 bases. The CDR3 is 15 amino acids. Germline CDR1 LNHDA, CDR2 SQIVND (reference sequence). V lost 1 base, J lost 2 bases, and 12 bases lay in between. CDR3 amino acids: CASSIGPGQTYEQYF. Written as DNA, the CDR3 is TGTGCCAGTAGTATAGGGCCGGGACAAACCTACGAGCAGTACTTC.

This chain connects TRBV6-6 to TRBJ2-1; a weak D match, TRBD1 (6 bases). From germline, CDR1 is MNHNY and CDR2 SVGAGI (reference sequence). V lost 2 bases and J lost 5, with 10 bases in between. The CDR3 spans 14 residues. CDR3 region: CASSYNRDNNEQFF. The DNA of the CDR3 is TGTGCCAGCAGTTACAACAGGGATAACAATGAGCAGTTCTTC.

The V gene is TRBV25-1, the J gene TRBJ1-2; 8 nucleotides agree with TRBD1. The trim removed 1 base at V and 4 bases at J, leaving 5 bases unmatched. The CDR3 has 15 residues. Germline V gene lookup returns CDR1 MGHDK and CDR2 SYGVNS. In DNA form, the CDR3 reads TGTGCCAGCAGTGAATCAAGGACAGGGACCTATGGCTACACCTTC. Translated, it gives CASSESRTGTYGYTF.